This T cell receptor (beta chain) was sequenced in a study of shared clonotypes between healthy human individuals. This clone appeared once. Clones were read by immunoSEQ multiplex PCR, and TCRdb kept only the in-frame ones, dropping some. The table lists over a million clones, around 95% of them singletons. The specimen sequenced was naive CD4+ T cells sorted from blood. Subset: CD45RA+ positively selected. The clonotype originates from a man aged 25-45 years in good health.

CDR3 coding DNA: TGCAGCGTTATAACAGGGGTTGCCGGAAACACCATATATTTT. Its protein is CSVITGVAGNTIYF. The chain couples TRBV29-1 to TRBJ1-3, with 7 positions matching TRBD1. V lost 5 bases and J lost 4; bases outside the gene matches: 8. CDR1 and CDR2 (germline): SQVTM, ANQGSEA. CDR3 length equals 14 residues.